This record covers a single T cell receptor (beta chain). These data belong to a study of blood T cell repertoires in COVID-19. Categorization into cohorts depended on clinical history that participants reported. Original processing methods: The assay estimated nucleated cells by amplifying reference gene primers. TCRdb's copy holds only in-frame clones and misses some; the assay was immunoSEQ multiplex PCR. The V and J calls and clone size come from that table; D and trimming were worked out from the DNA. Seen here are a few hundred thousand clones, almost 90% observed once, and the top ten hold over 1%. Sequenced material: PBMCs or T cells enriched from blood (not recorded which). This TCR was recovered from a woman younger than 45 who had been exposed to COVID-19.

Here the CDR3 DNA reads TGTGCCAGCAGTTTTTCAGGACAGGCCGGTCTAGGTCAGTACTTC. Its translation: CASSFSGQAGLGQYF. The V gene is TRBV28, the J gene TRBJ2-7; 7 bases agree with TRBD1. The V gene's germline CDR1 is MDHEN and CDR2 SYDVKM. The V and J ends lost 3 bases and 10 bases, in that order; junction bases with no gene match: 15. This CDR3 region has 15 residues. The variable domain in full, with the rest retrieved from reference TRBV28 and TRBJ2-7, is DVKVTQSSRYLVKRTGEKVFLECVQDMDHENMFWYRQDPGLGLRLIYFSYDVKMKEKGDIPEGYSVSREKKERFSLILESASTNQTSMYLCASSFSGQAGLGQYFGPGTRLTVT.